Below, 27 T cell receptor beta chains from the same sample are listed, as sequenced in a study of T cell repertoires in cytomegalovirus infection. TCRdb passed the reads through MiXCR, listing each CDR3 protein once. The data hold 310,000 or so distinct CDR3 sequences, with around 10% observed a single time. Input material: PBMCs. These receptor sequences come from a human donor in good health (CMV status not recorded). Some clones in this sample may be carry-over from other donors' samples.

The chain is built from TRBV20-1 and TRBJ2-1; 9 bases match TRBD1. CDR1 DFQATT and CDR2 SNEGSKA come from the germline V gene (reference sequence). The junction had 10 bases not matched to a gene; V was cut back by 6 bases and J by 7 bases. CDR3 size: 14 residues. The CDR3 region has the DNA TGCAGTGCCTTCGGGACAGGGTGGTGGAATGAGCAGTTCTTC. Amino acid sequence: CSAFGTGWWNEQFF.

This clonotype was seen at least ten times. As DNA, the CDR3 is TGCGCCAGCAGCTTGGTGCGAACAGATACGCAGTATTTT. Translation gives CASSLVRTDTQYF. The J gene is TRBJ2-3, the V gene TRBV5-1; D remains unclear. The CDR3 totals 13 residues. Per germline, CDR1 SGHRS and CDR2 YFSETQ. V was clipped by 0 bases and J by 3 bases, with 5 bases between them.

This clonotype occurred many times. The gene calls are TRBV5-5 and TRBJ2-3; D call uncertain. Trimming shortened V by 0 bases and J by 5 bases, and 13 bases separated the two germline ends. The V gene's germline CDR1 is SGHKS and CDR2 YYEKEE (reference sequence). The CDR3 consists of 15 residues. The CDR3 sequence is CASSLEPLTGDTQYF. CDR3 coding DNA: TGTGCCAGCAGCTTGGAGCCCTTAACTGGAGATACGCAGTATTTT.

This clonotype was found many times. This chain connects TRBV5-5 to TRBJ2-5, with 10 bases fitting TRBD2. CDR1 SGHKS and CDR2 YYEKEE come from the germline V gene (reference sequence). This CDR3 is 15 amino acids long. Trimming took 3 bases from V and 7 from J; bases not matched to a gene: 9. For the CDR3, the DNA is TGTGCCAGCAGCTCCCCCTCTAGCGGGGGTGTGACCCAGTACTTC. As protein: CASSSPSSGGVTQYF.

The J gene is TRBJ1-5, the V gene TRBV5-4; D gene ambiguous. V was shortened by 1 base and J by 6 bases, with 11 bases between the two germline ends. Germline loops: CDR1 SGHNT, CDR2 YYREEE (reference sequence). CDR3 length: 14 residues. CDR3: CASSLSGSGQPQHF. The CDR3 DNA follows: TGTGCCAGCAGCTTGTCTGGGTCGGGTCAGCCCCAGCATTTT.

Concerning this clonotype itself: This could be a read error, since a much larger clone is one nucleotide away. This chain connects TRBV20-1 to TRBJ1-5; tentative D call: TRBD1 (5 bases). The CDR3 consists of 14 residues. The V gene's germline CDR1 is DFQATT and CDR2 SNEGSKA (reference sequence). The germline V and J ends were trimmed by 4 bases and 0 bases, with 10 bases remaining between them. The CDR3 reads CSATSGGSNQPQHF. The CDR3, as DNA: TGCAGTGCTACCTCGGGGGGTAGCAATCAGCCCCAGCATTTT.

This clonotype was recorded a few times. The chain couples TRBV5-4 to TRBJ1-1; 9 nucleotides align to TRBD1. The V gene's germline CDR1 is SGHNT and CDR2 YYREEE (reference sequence). The length of the CDR3 is 12 residues. V was pared by 3 bases and J by 11 bases, with 5 bases of the junction left unmatched. CDR3 residues: CASSSGTGYAFF. In DNA form, the CDR3 reads TGTGCCAGCAGCTCCGGGACAGGGTACGCTTTCTTT.

There are many counts of this clonotype. The rearrangement links TRBV20-1 to TRBJ2-1, with TRBD2 identical over 8 bases. CDR1 and CDR2 from the germline V gene are DFQATT and SNEGSKA (reference sequence). This CDR3 has 16 amino acids. V was clipped by 2 bases and J by 0 bases; unmatched bases: 6. The CDR3 loop is CSARTLAGLSYNEQFF. DNA of the CDR3: TGCAGTGCTAGAACCCTAGCGGGCCTCTCCTACAATGAGCAGTTCTTC.

This clonotype came up a few times. The chain has TRBV20-1 and TRBJ1-2, with TRBD1 identical over 10 bases. This CDR3 has 13 amino acids. V lost 6 bases, J lost 2 bases, and 3 bases stayed unmatched. The germline gives CDR1 DFQATT, CDR2 SNEGSKA (reference sequence). The CDR3 region is CSARQGANYGYTF. CDR3 coding DNA: TGCAGTGCCCGACAGGGGGCAAACTATGGCTACACCTTC.

This clonotype was observed a few times. The chain is built from TRBV6-6 and TRBJ1-2, with D perhaps matching TRBD1 (5 bases). Germline V gene sequence: CDR1 MNHNY, CDR2 SVGAGI (reference sequence). The CDR3 length is 11 residues. V gave up 6 bases and J gave up 10 bases, with 12 bases separating them. The CDR3 is CASSYGHVYTF. The CDR3 DNA sequence: TGTGCCAGCAGCTACGGACACGTCTACACCTTC.

The genes are TRBV20-1 and TRBJ1-2; possibly TRBD1 for D (5 bases). Trimming shortened V by 3 bases and J by 3 bases, and 11 bases separated the two germline ends. Per the germline V gene, CDR1 is DFQATT and CDR2 is SNEGSKA (reference sequence). There are 13 residues in the CDR3. The CDR3 protein is CSASAGGDYGYTF. The CDR3 nucleotides are TGCAGTGCTAGTGCGGGGGGGGACTATGGCTACACCTTC.

This clonotype was observed many times. V gene TRBV5-4 combines with J gene TRBJ2-1; TRBD1 matches 10 bases. Losses at the gene ends were 4 bases for V and 3 bases for J; bases not matched to a gene: 4. Germline V gives CDR1 SGHNT, CDR2 YYREEE (reference sequence). The CDR3 is 15 residues long. The CDR3 is CASSRGQGSYNEQFF. As DNA, the CDR3 is TGTGCCAGCAGCCGGGGACAGGGGAGCTACAATGAGCAGTTCTTC.

This clonotype came up many times. This chain links TRBV6-5 with TRBJ1-1; D is unresolved. The CDR3 contains 15 residues. Trimming shortened V by 0 bases and J by 4 bases, and 12 bases separated the two germline ends. The germline gives CDR1 MNHEY, CDR2 SVGAGI. CDR3 DNA sequence: TGTGCCAGCAGTTACTCGACGGTGGTGCTCACTGAAGCTTTCTTT. Residues: CASSYSTVVLTEAFF.

This clonotype came up many times. The chain combines TRBV12-3 or TRBV12-4 with TRBJ1-2; no definite D call. Deletions cut 3 bases from V and 8 bases from J, with 13 bases between. This CDR3 is built from 13 residues. The CDR3 sequence is CASSLVPGWGYTF. The CDR3 DNA follows: TGTGCCAGCAGTTTGGTCCCAGGCTGGGGCTACACCTTC.

This clonotype was found many times. This chain's CDR3 is CASSPRMREKLFF. As DNA, the CDR3 is TGTGCCAGCAGTCCCCGGATGCGTGAAAAACTGTTTTTT. The chain employs TRBV28 and TRBJ1-4; D is unresolved. Looked up from germline, CDR1 is MDHEN and CDR2 is SYDVKM. V gave up 5 bases and J gave up 7 bases, with 11 bases separating them. This CDR3 spans 13 amino acids.

The table lists this clonotype with a few counts. CDR3 region: CASSQRGSRATGELFF. CDR3 sequence (DNA): TGTGCCAGCAGCCAGAGGGGGTCGAGGGCGACCGGGGAGCTGTTTTTT. The chain recombines TRBV7-9 with TRBJ2-2; TRBD1 is a possible D gene (6 bases). The CDR3 is 16 residues long. Germline V gene lookup returns CDR1 SEHNR and CDR2 FQNEAQ (reference sequence). Between the trimmed V and J ends, which lost 5 bases and 5 bases, there was a span of 18 bases.

The sample holds one count of this clonotype. The chain combines TRBV2 with TRBJ1-1; D may be TRBD1 (5 bases). The germline CDR1 and CDR2 sequences are SNHLY and FYNNEI. The CDR3 covers 18 residues. The V and J ends lost 7 bases and 4 bases respectively, with 28 bases between them. The CDR3 bases are TGTGCCAGCACCCATAGGCGGGGCGGGGCCGGCAAGAGCACTGAAGCTTTCTTT. It codes for CASTHRRGGAGKSTEAFF. The whole variable domain, remainder taken from reference TRBV2 and TRBJ1-1, is EPEVTQTPSHQVTQMGQEVILRCVPISNHLYFYWYRQILGQKVEFLVSFYNNEISEKSEIFDDQFSVERPDGSNFTLKIRSTKLEDSAMYFCASTHRRGGAGKSTEAFFGQGTRLTVV.

This clonotype was picked up many times. The gene calls are TRBV12-3 or TRBV12-4 and TRBJ2-1, with 8 bases identical to TRBD2. V shed 8 bases and J 3 bases; nucleotides not matched to a gene: 12. This CDR3 contains 16 residues. The CDR3 DNA is TGTGCCAGCCTCCTCGGGCACGCGGGGGGCTACAATGAGCAGTTCTTC. It specifies CASLLGHAGGYNEQFF.

The chain combines TRBV29-1 with TRBJ2-3, with 7 bases matching TRBD2. Unmatched junction bases numbered 7, after V lost 7 bases and J lost 0 bases. This CDR3 has 14 amino acids. Germline V gives CDR1 SQVTM, CDR2 ANQGSEA. CDR3 nucleotide sequence: TGCAGCGCCTGGGGGGGACCTAGCACAGATACGCAGTATTTT. Protein sequence: CSAWGGPSTDTQYF.

Many counts were recorded for this clonotype. The chain links TRBV11-3 to TRBJ2-1; D is uncertain. Trimming stripped 4 bases from V and 2 bases from J, with 9 bases between. The CDR3 loop spans 14 amino acids. The germline V gene encodes CDR1 SGHNT and CDR2 YENEEA. CDR3 bases: TGTGCCAGCAGCTCCGTCGGTCCCTACAATGAGCAGTTCTTC. Encoded protein: CASSSVGPYNEQFF.

As DNA, the CDR3 is TGTGCCAGCAGGCGAGGGGCCGGCGAGCAGTACGTC. Its protein product is CASRRGAGEQYV. The chain joins TRBV6-6 to TRBJ2-7, with D possibly being TRBD1 or TRBD2 (5 bases each). Germline CDR1 reads MNHNY; CDR2 reads SVGAGI (reference sequence). V lost 6 bases to trimming and J lost 6 bases, with 12 bases between them. The CDR3 extends over 12 amino acids.

This clonotype was detected many times. The chain couples TRBV6-2 or TRBV6-3 to TRBJ2-7, with 7 nucleotides matching TRBD1. Looked up from germline, CDR1 is MNHEY and CDR2 is SVGEGT. The CDR3 covers 13 residues. Trimming cost V 6 bases and J 2 bases; bases outside gene matches: 4. The CDR3 sequence is CASRPDRTYEQYV. As DNA, the CDR3 is TGTGCCAGCAGACCGGACAGGACCTACGAGCAGTACGTC.

There are many counts of this clonotype. The chain recombines TRBV25-1 with TRBJ1-4, with D perhaps TRBD1 (6 bases). The CDR3 has 16 amino acids. Germline V CDR1 and CDR2: MGHDK, SYGVNS. The V gene lost 3 bases and the J gene lost 0 bases, with 11 bases spanning the gap. The CDR3 DNA reads TGTGCCAGCAGTGAGACAGGAACGTCAACTAATGAAAAACTGTTTTTT. Encoded protein: CASSETGTSTNEKLFF.

The table lists this clonotype with many counts. The chain joins TRBV7-2 to TRBJ2-3, with a possible D match to TRBD1 (6 bases). Germline CDR1 SGHTA, CDR2 FQGNSA. Trimming removed 6 bases at V and 6 bases at J, with 16 bases between. CDR3 size: 14 residues. CDR3 nucleotides: TGTGCCAGCAGTTCCCGGGCCCAGGGGGATACGCAGTATTTT. It translates to CASSSRAQGDTQYF.

In this sample, this clonotype turned up many times. CDR3 in DNA: TGCAGTGCCGCGAAGAACAATGAGCAGTTCTTC. This encodes CSAAKNNEQFF. The rearrangement uses TRBV20-1 and TRBJ2-1; D gene unclear. The V end lost 6 bases, the J end lost 5 bases, and 8 bases lay between the germline ends. This CDR3 spans 11 amino acids. Germline V lookup: CDR1 DFQATT, CDR2 SNEGSKA (reference sequence).

This clonotype was observed many times. The J gene is TRBJ2-1, the V gene TRBV25-1; 7 positions agree with TRBD2. The V and J ends lost 5 bases and 4 bases, in that order; junction bases with no gene match: 11. Germline-derived CDR1 and CDR2 are MGHDK and SYGVNS. The CDR3 length is 16 residues. CDR3: CASSPNLGGGYNEQFF. CDR3 nucleotides: TGTGCCAGCAGTCCCAACTTGGGGGGGGGATACAATGAGCAGTTCTTC. The full variable domain, rest sourced from reference TRBV25-1 and TRBJ2-1, is EADIYQTPRYLVIGTGKKITLECSQTMGHDKMYWYQQDPGMELHLIHYSYGVNSTEKGDLSSESTVSRIRTEHFPLTLESARPSHTSQYLCASSPNLGGGYNEQFFGPGTRLTVL.

This clonotype has ten or more counts. V gene TRBV6-2 or TRBV6-3 combines with J gene TRBJ1-5; no firm D call. Germline CDR1 is MNHEY and CDR2 is SVGEGT. Trimming left V 0 bases short and J 6 bases short, with 6 bases between. The CDR3 has 13 residues. Written as DNA, the CDR3 is TGTGCCAGCAGTTACTCAGCCCTTCAGCCCCAGCATTTT. This encodes CASSYSALQPQHF.